Listed below are T cell receptor beta chains from one sample, sequenced in a study of T-cell reconstitution after alpha-beta-depleted transplantation in children. Using its own MiXCR run on the PCR reads, TCRdb lists one record per CDR3 protein. The sample holds hundreds of thousands of distinct CDR3 sequences, roughly 15% seen once. The starting material was PBMCs, mostly from graft donor cells, obtained 360 days after TCRalphabeta/CD19-depleted stem cell transplant. These receptors originate from a male patient aged 2-15 years who had a stem cell transplant for acute lymphoblastic leukemia, so the T cells may come from the graft donor. The CDR3 runs from the conserved cysteine through the conserved F or W. Fields, in order: J gene, D gene, V gene, clone size, CDR3 protein. D genes are given only for firm matches. Size values are once, few and many counts, or a class for expanded clones, and some rows have none.

>TRBJ2-2|NA|TRBV7-9|many
CASSPYVGGELFF
>TRBJ1-1|TRBD1|TRBV20-1|many
CSAQDGGGAAAFF
>TRBJ1-2|NA|TRBV29-1|NA
CSAGPENF
>TRBJ2-3|TRBD1|TRBV29-1|many
CSVGQGADTQYF
>TRBJ2-2|TRBD1|TRBV5-1|NA
CASSLEYRGRTGELFF
>TRBJ1-1|NA|TRBV27|few
CASSRPGRWNTEAFF
>TRBJ1-5|NA|TRBV6-5|NA
CASSYGSGNQPQHF
>TRBJ2-7|NA|TRBV7-9|NA
CASSRGLLSSYEQYF
>TRBJ2-1|NA|TRBV4-3|few
CASSQEVRNEQFF
>TRBJ1-1|NA|TRBV7-9|few
CASSRTRNTEAFF
>TRBJ2-6|NA|TRBV4-3|NA
CASSHENSGANVLTF